This TCR beta chain was documented in a study of T cell repertoires and leukemia-associated antigens (dated 2019 in TCRdb). Background on the whole study: Each sample yielded about 5.1 to 6.6 million read pairs and roughly 3.3 to 5.0 million effective reads, 15 million to 20 million effective reads overall. The study aimed to identify which antigen a TCR Vbeta21 clone previously found in CML patients recognizes, using in vitro peptide stimulation of healthy T cells.

As a first step, the CD3+ T cells were left to rest overnight in RPMI 1640 lacking fetal bovine serum, at under 3 million cells/mL. MACS immunomagnetic beads were used, per the manufacturer's instructions, to isolate CD3+ T cells from PBMCs. TRIzol reagent was used to extract total RNA from the cultured T cells. 5' rapid amplification of cDNA ends (5'RACE) was used to amplify TCRbeta libraries from RNA. Before sequencing, Qubit, an Agilent instrument, and quantitative PCR were used to check library concentration and integrity. A commercial service provider sequenced the qualified libraries on Illumina HiSeq or MiSeq. Regarding the original processing steps: MiXCR version 1.8.2 was used to identify TCR sequences in each sample. For a clone to count as qualified, its CDR3 had to be longer than four amino acids, its nucleotide length had to be in-frame, and the clone could not contain a stop codon. An effective read was defined as a read containing the complete CDR3 structure. RT-PCR with 24 Vbeta primers, GeneScan spectratyping, and Sanger sequencing were used to validate expanded clones. TCRdb's own reprocessing of the public reads used fastp at Q25 and MiXCR and kept productive beta chains. Duplicate CDR3 protein sequences are folded into a single record with the most common DNA and genes. What appears here as the V and J calls and clone size reflects TCRdb's work, not the paper's. Here the sample has 10,000 to 13,000 distinct CDR3 sequences; 35% to 45% occur a single time. The biggest ten clones account for under 35% of the sample.

From the cysteine up to the phenylalanine, the CDR3 has a length of 15 residues. The CDR3 DNA has 45 bases and is translated from base 1. The V and J ends are trimmed by 4 bases and 6 bases, leaving 18 bases between them. In regard to this clonotype: The clone's antigen remains unknown. Base qualities were left out, and no much larger clone turns up one base away.

Here is what the overall study found, with its caveats: The four groups showed no significant differences in numbers of Vbeta genes (about 60), Jbeta genes (around 13), VDJ rearrangements, or unique CDR3s. The antigen specificity and function of the expanded clones were not directly tested and needed further investigation.

The sequence joins TRBV12-3 or TRBV12-4 to TRBJ1-1, with a tentative D gene TRBD1 over 5 matching bases. Sequencing was done on a sample of CD3+ T cells sorted from blood and cultured. This sequence was found in a female donor in good health. The CDR3: CASSSNPGLPAEAFF. The nucleotide sequence reads TGTGCCAGCAGTTCCAACCCGGGACTGCCAGCTGAAGCTTTCTTT.